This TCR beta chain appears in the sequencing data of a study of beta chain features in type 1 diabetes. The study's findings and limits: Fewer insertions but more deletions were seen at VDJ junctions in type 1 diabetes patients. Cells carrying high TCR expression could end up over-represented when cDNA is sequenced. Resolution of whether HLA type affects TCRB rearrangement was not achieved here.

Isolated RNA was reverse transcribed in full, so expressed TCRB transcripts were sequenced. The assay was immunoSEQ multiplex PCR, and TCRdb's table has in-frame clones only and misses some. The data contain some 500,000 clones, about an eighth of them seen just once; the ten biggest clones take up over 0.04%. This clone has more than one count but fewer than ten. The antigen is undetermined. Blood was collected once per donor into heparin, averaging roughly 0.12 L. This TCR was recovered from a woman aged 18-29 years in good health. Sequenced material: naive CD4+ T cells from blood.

The CDR3 is CASSQDPRLDTQYF. The CDR3 DNA follows: TGCGCCAGCAGCCAAGACCCGCGGTTAGATACGCAGTATTTT. The chain links TRBV4-1 to TRBJ2-3, with unresolved D. CDR3 length: 14 residues. Germline V gives CDR1 MGHRA, CDR2 YSYEKL. Deletions cut 0 bases from V and 5 bases from J, with 9 bases between.